These 26 T cell receptor beta chains share one sample of origin, sequenced in a study of blood T cells in healthy people across ages. The authors ran a second PCR of 7 to 11 cycles using a sample-barcoded 5' primer and a J-beta primer mix. TCRdb reprocessed the 5' RACE reads via MiXCR and lists one record per CDR3 protein. The sample lists about 1.7 million distinct CDR3 sequences; about 30% were seen once. The material sequenced was blood. The receptors here all came from a woman aged 25 to 39 in good health.

The chain recombines TRBV24-1 with TRBJ2-5; the D call may be TRBD1 or TRBD2 (6 bases each). This CDR3 region has 14 residues. V lost 9 bases, J lost 5 bases, and 18 bases lay in between. Germline V lookup: CDR1 KGHDR, CDR2 SFDVKD. The CDR3 is CATAQGGAGETQYF. In nucleotides, the CDR3 is TGTGCCACCGCACAGGGAGGAGCGGGCGAGACCCAGTACTTC.

This clonotype appeared many times. The J gene is TRBJ2-1, the V gene TRBV10-3, with 7 bases aligning to TRBD2. In germline, CDR1 is ENHRY, CDR2 SYGVKD. This CDR3 has 13 amino acids. Trimming cost V 11 bases and J 4 bases; bases outside gene matches: 8. The CDR3 spells CAVRGGSYNEQFF. The CDR3 DNA follows: TGTGCCGTCCGCGGGGGTTCTTACAATGAGCAGTTCTTC.

The V and J genes are TRBV6-2 or TRBV6-3 and TRBJ2-1; TRBD2 matches at 11 bases. Germline V gene data show CDR1 as MNHEY and CDR2 as SVGEGT. The length of the CDR3 is 16 residues. Trimming took 3 bases from V and 2 from J; bases not matched to a gene: 3. The CDR3 sequence: CASSYVAGGPYNEQFF. DNA of the CDR3: TGTGCCAGCAGTTATGTAGCGGGAGGGCCCTACAATGAGCAGTTCTTC.

This clonotype has more than one count but fewer than ten. The chain links TRBV2 to TRBJ2-7, with 9 bases identical to TRBD2. This CDR3 is 18 amino acids long. V lost 4 bases and J lost 1; bases outside the gene matches: 14. Germline CDR1 reads SNHLY; CDR2 reads FYNNEI. The CDR3 coding sequence is TGTGCCAGCAGTGCCCCTCTTAGCGGGGGAGCCTCATCCTACGAGCAGTACTTC. Translating it yields CASSAPLSGGASSYEQYF.

This clonotype occurred a few times. V gene TRBV9 combines with J gene TRBJ1-3; D uncertain. Germline lookup yields CDR1 SGDLS and CDR2 YYNGEE. The CDR3 contains 13 residues. V dropped 5 bases and J dropped 2 bases, with 8 bases sitting between them. The CDR3 nucleotides are TGTGCCAGCAGTGAAGCGGCTGGAAACACCATATATTTT. It yields the protein CASSEAAGNTIYF.

The V and J genes are TRBV7-9 and TRBJ1-1; unclear D gene. The germline V and J ends were trimmed by 5 bases and 8 bases, with 18 bases remaining between them. Germline assignment: CDR1 SEHNR and CDR2 FQNEAQ (reference sequence). The CDR3 loop spans 14 amino acids. The CDR3, as DNA: TGTGCCAGCAGCCGCCAGCGAGGGCAGCCCGAAGCTTTCTTT. Translating gives CASSRQRGQPEAFF.

This clonotype showed up many times. This sequence joins TRBV29-1 and TRBJ2-7; D is unresolved. This CDR3 has 12 amino acids. V lost 5 bases and J 3 bases, leaving 11 bases between the germline ends. CDR1 is SQVTM, CDR2 ANQGSEA, per germline. CDR3 protein: CSVYGDGYEQYF. CDR3 DNA: TGCAGCGTTTATGGGGATGGCTACGAGCAGTACTTC.

This clonotype has ten or more counts. The genes are TRBV7-9 and TRBJ2-1, with unresolved D. The germline gives CDR1 SEHNR, CDR2 FQNEAQ (reference sequence). The CDR3 covers 14 residues. With 0 bases removed from V and 6 bases from J, the gap between germline ends came to 9 bases. CDR3 in amino acids: CASSLAGGANEQFF. CDR3 sequence (DNA): TGTGCCAGCAGCTTAGCGGGCGGCGCCAATGAGCAGTTCTTC. Full variable domain (remainder filled in from reference TRBV7-9 and TRBJ2-1): DTGVSQNPRHKITKRGQNVTFRCDPISEHNRLYWYRQTLGQGPEFLTYFQNEAQLEKSRLLSDRFSAERPKGSFSTLEIQRTEQGDSAMYLCASSLAGGANEQFFGPGTRLTVL.

The V call is TRBV2, the J call TRBJ2-7, with D possibly TRBD1 on 6 matching bases. This CDR3 has 12 amino acids. The V end was cut by 6 bases, the J end by 6 bases, with 12 bases between. The germline V gene has CDR1 SNHLY and CDR2 FYNNEI. The CDR3 region is CASRGALGEQYF. For the CDR3, the DNA is TGTGCCAGCAGGGGGGCACTCGGCGAGCAGTACTTC.

This clonotype was detected a few times. J is TRBJ2-1 and V is TRBV20-1, with 8 nucleotides matching TRBD2. There are 14 residues in the CDR3. Trimming took 2 bases from V and 8 from J; bases not matched to a gene: 8. Germline loops: CDR1 DFQATT, CDR2 SNEGSKA (reference sequence). Here the CDR3 reads CSARSGGGADEQFF. The CDR3 DNA is TGCAGTGCTAGATCCGGGGGGGGAGCGGATGAGCAGTTCTTC.

There are many counts of this clonotype. The rearrangement uses TRBV29-1 and TRBJ1-2, with a possible D match to TRBD1 (6 bases). The CDR3 is 12 amino acids. From germline, CDR1 is SQVTM and CDR2 ANQGSEA. CDR3 sequence reads: CCCTGLNYGYTF. The CDR3 DNA is TGCTGCTGCACAGGGCTCAACTATGGCTACACCTTC.

The chain carries TRBV25-1 and TRBJ1-1; possible D gene TRBD1, 6 bases. This CDR3 spans 11 amino acids. Germline V lookup: CDR1 MGHDK, CDR2 SYGVNS. The germline V and J ends were trimmed by 7 bases and 7 bases, with 10 bases remaining between them. The CDR3 sequence: CASTGAGEAFF. The CDR3 DNA reads as TGTGCCAGCACGGGGGCGGGTGAAGCTTTCTTT. The whole variable domain, filled in from reference TRBV25-1 and TRBJ1-1, reads EADIYQTPRYLVIGTGKKITLECSQTMGHDKMYWYQQDPGMELHLIHYSYGVNSTEKGDLSSESTVSRIRTEHFPLTLESARPSHTSQYLCASTGAGEAFFGQGTRLTVV.

The CDR3 DNA sequence: TGTGCCAGCAGCCGGGACTCGACGGAGACCCAGTACTTC. As protein: CASSRDSTETQYF. J is TRBJ2-5 and V is TRBV12-3 or TRBV12-4, with TRBD2 as a possible D gene (6 bases). The V gene lost 6 bases and the J gene lost 5 bases, with 13 bases spanning the gap. The CDR3 contains 13 residues.

This clonotype was seen at least ten times. The rearrangement links TRBV9 to TRBJ1-2; D is perhaps TRBD1 (5 bases). The germline gives CDR1 SGDLS, CDR2 YYNGEE. The CDR3 is made up of 17 amino acids. Deletions cut 3 bases from V and 5 bases from J, with 23 bases between. The CDR3 region is CASSARGGTSGVYGYTF. DNA of the CDR3: TGTGCCAGCAGCGCAAGGGGCGGGACCTCAGGCGTTTATGGCTACACCTTC.

This clonotype was detected only a few times. J is TRBJ1-1 and V is TRBV7-3, with D maybe TRBD1 (5 bases). The V end was cut by 4 bases, the J end by 4 bases, with 13 bases between. Per germline, CDR1 SGHTA and CDR2 FQGTGA. The CDR3 has 14 residues. CDR3 sequence: CASSSHSGGTEAFF. The CDR3, as DNA: TGTGCCAGCAGCTCACACAGTGGGGGCACTGAAGCTTTCTTT.

This clonotype was counted between two and nine times. The rearrangement links TRBV12-3 or TRBV12-4 to TRBJ2-7; 7 bases are shared with TRBD1. The CDR3 has 12 amino acids. V lost 3 bases to trimming and J lost 6 bases; unmatched junction nucleotides: 2. The chain's CDR3 is CASSFWDSEQYF. The CDR3 DNA sequence: TGTGCCAGCAGTTTCTGGGACAGCGAGCAGTACTTC.

Only a few counts were recorded for this clonotype. The CDR3 nucleotides read TGTGCCAGCAGTGAACCAGCGACAGGTTCCGGGGAGCAGTACTTC. As protein: CASSEPATGSGEQYF. The rearrangement uses TRBV6-1 and TRBJ2-5, with a weak D call TRBD1 (6 bases). With 2 bases removed from V and 11 bases from J, the gap between germline ends came to 21 bases. The V gene's germline CDR1 is MNHNS and CDR2 SASEGT. This CDR3 comprises 15 residues.

There are a few counts of this clonotype. The chain couples TRBV7-9 to TRBJ2-1, with D perhaps being TRBD1 or TRBD2 (7 bases each). CDR1 is SEHNR and CDR2 is FQNEAQ in the germline V gene (reference sequence). V was clipped by 6 bases and J by 9 bases, with 18 bases between them. The CDR3 is made up of 14 amino acids. The CDR3 here is CASRTQGGGSEQFF. Here the CDR3 DNA reads TGTGCCAGCAGGACCCAGGGGGGGGGCTCTGAGCAGTTCTTC.

This clonotype was detected only a few times. The rearrangement uses TRBV12-3 or TRBV12-4 and TRBJ2-7; TRBD2 matches 11 bases. Germline trimming cut 5 bases from V and 0 bases from J; bases unmatched to any gene: 6. The CDR3 runs 16 residues. The CDR3 sequence: CASSTSGLAVSYEQYF. The DNA for the CDR3 is TGTGCCAGCAGTACATCGGGACTAGCGGTCTCCTACGAGCAGTACTTC.

The sample holds a few counts of this clonotype. The genes are TRBV9 and TRBJ2-1; 11 bases are shared with TRBD2. Germline V CDR1 and CDR2: SGDLS, YYNGEE. Losses at the gene ends were 0 bases for V and 2 bases for J; bases not matched to a gene: 1. CDR3 size: 16 residues. The CDR3 protein is CASSVGGLAAYNEQFF. The CDR3 coding sequence is TGTGCCAGCAGCGTAGGGGGACTAGCGGCCTACAATGAGCAGTTCTTC.

This clonotype turned up a few times. The CDR3 region has the DNA TGTGCCAGCAGCCTCCGACTAGCGGGAGGGCCGGAGACCCAGTACTTC. As protein: CASSLRLAGGPETQYF. The chain couples TRBV7-2 to TRBJ2-5, with 14 bases aligning to TRBD2. The CDR3 is made up of 16 amino acids. Germline V gene sequence: CDR1 SGHTA, CDR2 FQGNSA. With 5 bases clipped from V and 5 bases from J, the junction kept 7 bases outside the gene matches.

With regard to this clonotype: One junction end disagrees with the germline gene, perhaps due to a read error. The V call is TRBV4-2, the J call TRBJ2-1, with 9 bases lining up with TRBD2. The V gene's germline CDR1 is LGHNA and CDR2 YNFKEQ. The CDR3 spans 16 residues. The CDR3, as DNA: TGTGTCAGCAGCCCTAAGGGGCGGGGGGGCAGAAATGAGCAGTTCTTC. Translation gives CVSSPKGRGGRNEQFF.

Note on this clonotype: The junction shows a germline mismatch at one end, possibly a read error. J is TRBJ2-1 and V is TRBV4-3; TRBD1 matches 7 bases. CDR3 length: 17 amino acids. CDR1 is LGHNA, CDR2 YSLEER, per germline. The DNA for the CDR3 is TGCGCCAGCAGCCAGAGACAGGGTTTAAGTTCTTACAATGAGCAGGTCTTC. The encoded protein is CASSQRQGLSSYNEQVF.

This clonotype was picked up a small number of times. V and J are TRBV5-1 and TRBJ2-3; 9 bases line up with TRBD2. The V gene end was trimmed by 1 base and the J gene end by 4 bases; junction bases not matched to a gene: 4. The CDR3 extends over 15 amino acids. The V gene's germline CDR1 is SGHRS and CDR2 YFSETQ. CDR3 nucleotide sequence: TGCGCCAGCAGCTTGACGACTAGCGGCCCAGATACGCAGTATTTT. Translating gives CASSLTTSGPDTQYF.

The chain links TRBV20-1 to TRBJ2-1, with 8 positions matching TRBD1. Germline lookup yields CDR1 DFQATT and CDR2 SNEGSKA (reference sequence). Trimming took 0 bases from V and 8 from J; bases not matched to a gene: 9. The CDR3 sequence is 15 residues long. The CDR3 DNA reads TGCAGTGCTAGAGATGGGGGGACAGGCCAGGATGAGCAGTTCTTC. Protein sequence: CSARDGGTGQDEQFF.

With respect to this clonotype: With a much larger clone just one base away, this may be a read error. The chain uses TRBV10-2 and TRBJ2-5, with D tentatively TRBD1 (6 bases). The CDR3 spans 14 residues. Looked up from germline, CDR1 is WSHSY and CDR2 is SAAADI. The CDR3 here is CASSRTGIQATQYF. CDR3 DNA sequence: TGCGCCAGCAGCCGAACAGGGATCCAAGCGACCCAGTACTTC.